This TCR beta chain originates from a study of CD8+CD57+ T cells in acquired aplastic anemia. The CDR3 spans 14 residues. Trimming pared 5 bases from V and 4 bases from J, leaving 13 bases between. CDR1 SGHVS and CDR2 FQNEAQ come from the germline V gene. Study outcomes and limitations: Over 25 shared CD8+ CDR3s appeared highly expressed within patients' immunodominant clones.

All patients picked for sequencing had shown, by flow cytometry, an expansion of CD8+CD57+ cells. The diagnosis in all patients was severe acquired aplastic anemia. Profiling of TCR beta VDJ combinations and CDR3 sequences used genomic DNA as template. TCRdb fed the reads into MiXCR, producing one record per CDR3 protein. Among approximately 470,000 distinct CDR3 sequences, around 33% were seen once, and the ten largest hold 0.75% to 0.95%. On this clonotype itself: Its antigen is unidentified.

J is TRBJ2-3 and V is TRBV7-8; possible D gene TRBD1, 5 bases. Sequencing used sorted CD4+, CD8+, or CD8+CD57+ T cells (not recorded which) from PBMCs. This TCR was recovered from a human donor with aplastic anemia. This CDR3 reads CASSIQGSADTQYF. CDR3 coding DNA: TGTGCCAGCAGCATCCAGGGTTCGGCAGATACGCAGTATTTT.